In this sample, the clone carrying this T cell receptor (beta chain) turned up a few times. Its specificity is unknown. These data are taken from a study of beta chain features in type 1 diabetes. Findings of the study overall: Moderate but significant shortening of TCRB CDR3s was recorded in all four CD4+ subsets from Type 1 diabetes patients.

Reverse transcription of all isolated RNA meant that expressed TCRB transcripts were sequenced. Assay: immunoSEQ multiplex PCR; the TCRdb copy retains only in-frame clones and omits some. Counted here are about 340,000 clones, 9.3% occurring once; the ten biggest clones make up around 1%. The germline CDR1 and CDR2 sequences are SQVTM and ANQGSEA. The ends were cut back, 2 bases at V and 0 bases at J, with 11 bases in the middle. There are 14 residues in the CDR3. The chain uses TRBV29-1 and TRBJ2-7, with unresolved D. This TCR came from a man aged 30-40 years with type 1 diabetes. The sequenced material came from central memory CD4+ T cells from blood. The CDR3 spells CSVEIQMSSYEQYF. The CDR3 coding sequence is TGCAGCGTTGAAATACAGATGAGCTCCTACGAGCAGTACTTC.